The TCR beta chain under discussion was sequenced for a study of cytomegalovirus exposure and HLA in healthy donors. Whole-study results and caveats: The investigators catalogued 150 to 200 TCR beta chains as cytomegalovirus-associated.

The PCR was carried out with 60 Vbeta primers and 13 Jbeta primers. Here immunoSEQ multiplex PCR was the method, and the copy in TCRdb shows in-frame clones only, minus some. The repertoire holds fewer than 120,000 clones, with 65% to 80% as singletons. As concerns this clone: Its matching antigen is unknown.

The material sequenced was PBMCs. The source is a woman aged 55 to 70 in good health and CMV-seropositive.

CDR3 sequence: CASSFRIAVADTQYF. The CDR3 nucleotides are TGTGCCAGCAGCTTTAGAATAGCGGTTGCAGATACGCAGTATTTT. The chain has TRBV7-2 and TRBJ2-3, with D maybe TRBD2 (6 bases). Germline CDR1 SGHTA, CDR2 FQGNSA. The CDR3 runs to 15 residues. Deletions cut 3 bases from V and 4 bases from J, with 14 bases between.